This T cell receptor beta chain was observed in a study of a mutant IDH1 vaccine in newly diagnosed glioma. Study-level background: Commencement of vaccination occurred 4-6 weeks following radiotherapy alone, or concurrently with temozolomide cycles. Treated patients, averaging approximately 40 years, were around 60% male and about 38% female.

The time point here: week 35, safety follow-up. The investigators gave 300 ug of mutant IDH1 20-mer peptide in each vaccine dose, together with topical imiquimod. Donor tumors were new WHO grade 3 or 4 IDH1-mutant, ATRX-lost astrocytomas. Sequenced by immunoSEQ multiplex PCR; TCRdb stores in-frame clones only, minus some. Of about 54,000 clones in the sample, around 80% were seen once. Comments on this clone: Its antigen is not identified.

The specimen comprised PBMCs, sampled from a glioma patient whose treatment included an IDH1 peptide vaccine. The sequence came from a woman younger than 35 with glioma.

In DNA form, the CDR3 reads TGTGCCACCAGTGGGCGGGAGGGCGTGACCGGGGAGCTGTTTTTT. It translates to CATSGREGVTGELFF. The chain carries TRBV15 and TRBJ2-2; 9 bases match TRBD2. Germline assignment: CDR1 LNHNV and CDR2 YYDKDF (reference sequence). J was trimmed by 5 bases and V by 6 bases; bases with no gene match: 7. CDR3 length: 15 residues.